Listed below are T cell receptor beta chains from one sample, sequenced in a study of graft-versus-host responses after intestinal transplantation. Clones were sequenced by immunoSEQ multiplex PCR, and TCRdb holds only the in-frame ones, with some missing. The sample includes about 98,000 clones, 86% of them seen just once. The sequences come from PBMCs, collected 255 days after intestinal transplant. All receptors derive from a human patient who received an intestinal transplant, so some T cells may come from the graft donor. Both conserved end residues are part of each CDR3. D genes are given only for firm matches. The size entry is marked missing in some rows and otherwise reads once, few, many or a size class.

clone size: once; D gene: TRBD2; V gene: TRBV27; J gene: TRBJ2-1; CDR3 protein: CASSSGTSGREEQFF; CDR3 DNA: TGTGCCAGCAGTTCCGGGACTAGCGGGAGGGAGGAGCAGTTCTTC
clone size: .; D gene: .; V gene: TRBV20-1; J gene: TRBJ2-3; CDR3 protein: CSARSGGTQYF; CDR3 DNA: TGCAGTGCAAGGTCCGGGGGTACGCAGTATTTT
clone size: .; D gene: TRBD1; V gene: TRBV18; J gene: TRBJ1-2; CDR3 protein: CASSPEQGQPPGYTF; CDR3 DNA: TGTGCCAGCTCACCGGAACAGGGACAGCCTCCCGGCTACACCTTC
clone size: .; D gene: .; V gene: TRBV18; J gene: TRBJ2-1; CDR3 protein: CASSFRDGSSYNEQFF; CDR3 DNA: TGTGCCAGCTCATTCCGCGACGGGAGCTCCTACAATGAGCAGTTCTTC
clone size: .; D gene: .; V gene: TRBV6-6; J gene: TRBJ1-2; CDR3 protein: CASSQAKGYTF; CDR3 DNA: TGTGCCAGCAGTCAGGCAAAAGGCTACACCTTC
clone size: .; D gene: .; V gene: TRBV29-1; J gene: TRBJ1-4; CDR3 protein: CSVGVANEKLFF; CDR3 DNA: TGCAGCGTTGGGGTAGCTAATGAAAAACTGTTTTTT
clone size: .; D gene: TRBD2; V gene: TRBV7-6; J gene: TRBJ2-5; CDR3 protein: CASSQSSGVGTQYF; CDR3 DNA: TGTGCCAGCAGCCAGTCTAGCGGGGTCGGGACCCAGTACTTC
clone size: .; D gene: .; V gene: TRBV7-9; J gene: TRBJ2-1; CDR3 protein: CASSFAWDRNEQFF; CDR3 DNA: TGTGCCAGCAGCTTTGCCTGGGATCGGAATGAGCAGTTCTTC
clone size: .; D gene: TRBD1; V gene: TRBV28; J gene: TRBJ2-7; CDR3 protein: CASTSSATGGMDEQYF; CDR3 DNA: TGTGCCAGCACTTCCTCCGCGACAGGGGGCATGGACGAGCAGTACTTC
clone size: once; D gene: .; V gene: TRBV30; J gene: TRBJ2-7; CDR3 protein: CALAKGNPYEQYF; CDR3 DNA: TGTGCCCTGGCGAAGGGAAATCCCTACGAGCAGTACTTC
clone size: .; D gene: TRBD1; V gene: TRBV7-6; J gene: TRBJ1-1; CDR3 protein: CASSFGSGGYTEAFF; CDR3 DNA: TGTGCCAGCAGCTTCGGGTCAGGGGGGTACACTGAAGCTTTCTTT
clone size: .; D gene: .; V gene: TRBV11-2; J gene: TRBJ2-7; CDR3 protein: CASAGGQVTYEQYF; CDR3 DNA: TGTGCCAGCGCCGGGGGGCAAGTCACCTACGAGCAGTACTTC
clone size: once; D gene: TRBD1; V gene: TRBV19; J gene: TRBJ2-7; CDR3 protein: CASSPGQADYEQYF; CDR3 DNA: TGTGCCAGTAGCCCGGGACAGGCGGACTACGAGCAGTACTTC
clone size: .; D gene: TRBD1; V gene: TRBV15; J gene: TRBJ1-4; CDR3 protein: CATSRDHRGGGAF; CDR3 DNA: TGTGCCACCAGCAGAGATCACAGGGGAGGCGGGGCTTTT
clone size: .; D gene: TRBD1; V gene: TRBV11-2; J gene: TRBJ1-1; CDR3 protein: CASRLQGDTEAFF; CDR3 DNA: TGTGCCAGCAGACTACAGGGGGACACTGAAGCTTTCTTT
clone size: .; D gene: .; V gene: TRBV5-6; J gene: TRBJ1-1; CDR3 protein: CASSLVANTEAFF; CDR3 DNA: TGTGCCAGCAGCTTGGTGGCGAACACTGAAGCTTTCTTT
clone size: .; D gene: .; V gene: TRBV11-2; J gene: TRBJ2-1; CDR3 protein: CASSLRDPYNEQFF; CDR3 DNA: TGTGCCAGCAGCTTAAGGGACCCCTACAATGAGCAGTTCTTC
clone size: .; D gene: .; V gene: TRBV4-1; J gene: TRBJ2-2; CDR3 protein: CASSPGHRNTGELFF; CDR3 DNA: TGCGCCAGCAGCCCGGGACATAGGAACACCGGGGAGCTGTTTTTT
clone size: .; D gene: TRBD2; V gene: TRBV28; J gene: TRBJ2-5; CDR3 protein: CASSWLGGRETQYF; CDR3 DNA: TGTGCCAGCAGTTGGCTCGGGGGGAGAGAGACCCAGTACTTC
clone size: once; D gene: .; V gene: TRBV19; J gene: TRBJ2-7; CDR3 protein: CASSIRGPTYEQYF; CDR3 DNA: TGTGCCAGTAGTATAAGGGGTCCTACCTACGAGCAGTACTTC
clone size: .; D gene: TRBD2; V gene: TRBV4-1; J gene: TRBJ2-3; CDR3 protein: CASSQTSGSGDTQYF; CDR3 DNA: TGCGCCAGCAGCCAAACTAGCGGGAGCGGGGATACGCAGTATTTT
clone size: .; D gene: TRBD1; V gene: TRBV14; J gene: TRBJ2-1; CDR3 protein: CASSQGRDRVLNEQFF; CDR3 DNA: TGTGCCAGCAGCCAAGGTCGGGACAGGGTGCTCAATGAGCAGTTCTTC
clone size: once; D gene: TRBD1; V gene: TRBV28; J gene: TRBJ1-1; CDR3 protein: CASRPGGWAMRTEAFF; CDR3 DNA: TGTGCCAGCAGGCCAGGGGGCTGGGCGATGAGGACTGAAGCTTTCTTT
clone size: .; D gene: .; V gene: TRBV27; J gene: TRBJ2-3; CDR3 protein: CASSALPGTFTDTQYF; CDR3 DNA: TGTGCCAGCAGTGCACTACCCGGGACCTTCACAGATACGCAGTATTTT
clone size: .; D gene: TRBD2; V gene: TRBV5-1; J gene: TRBJ2-7; CDR3 protein: CASSLVQRGILGEQYF; CDR3 DNA: TGCGCCAGCAGCTTGGTCCAGCGGGGAATCCTAGGCGAGCAGTACTTC
clone size: .; D gene: .; V gene: TRBV28; J gene: TRBJ2-7; CDR3 protein: CASSSSDRYYEQYF; CDR3 DNA: TGTGCCAGCAGTTCCTCGGACCGGTACTACGAGCAGTACTTC
clone size: .; D gene: TRBD1; V gene: TRBV7-3; J gene: TRBJ1-1; CDR3 protein: CASSPGTATEAFF; CDR3 DNA: TGTGCCAGCAGCCCCGGGACAGCCACTGAAGCTTTCTTT
clone size: .; D gene: .; V gene: TRBV6-5; J gene: TRBJ2-1; CDR3 protein: CASRAGNEQFF; CDR3 DNA: TGTGCCAGCAGGGCCGGCAATGAGCAGTTCTTC
clone size: .; D gene: .; V gene: TRBV9; J gene: TRBJ1-1; CDR3 protein: CASSDGGATEAFF; CDR3 DNA: TGTGCCAGCAGCGATGGGGGCGCGACTGAAGCTTTCTTT
clone size: .; D gene: .; V gene: TRBV5-1; J gene: TRBJ2-7; CDR3 protein: CASSPEHPYEQYF; CDR3 DNA: TGCGCCAGCAGCCCCGAGCACCCCTACGAGCAGTACTTC
clone size: .; D gene: .; V gene: TRBV6-5; J gene: TRBJ2-2; CDR3 protein: CASSQIATNTGELFF; CDR3 DNA: TGTGCCAGCAGCCAGATAGCGACGAACACCGGGGAGCTGTTTTTT
clone size: .; D gene: .; V gene: TRBV15; J gene: TRBJ2-7; CDR3 protein: CATSRWGPLYYDEQYF; CDR3 DNA: TGTGCCACCAGCAGATGGGGTCCCCTATACTATGACGAGCAGTACTTC
clone size: .; D gene: .; V gene: TRBV2; J gene: TRBJ1-2; CDR3 protein: CASSDFGGVHSGYTF; CDR3 DNA: TGTGCCAGCAGTGACTTTGGCGGCGTCCATAGTGGCTACACCTTC
clone size: .; D gene: .; V gene: TRBV14; J gene: TRBJ2-7; CDR3 protein: CASSQGPGGPSYEQYF; CDR3 DNA: TGTGCCAGCAGCCAAGGACCCGGGGGCCCTTCCTACGAGCAGTACTTC
clone size: .; D gene: .; V gene: TRBV18; J gene: TRBJ2-7; CDR3 protein: CASSQVGGSEQYF; CDR3 DNA: TGTGCCAGCTCACAAGTCGGGGGCTCCGAGCAGTACTTC
clone size: .; D gene: .; V gene: TRBV7-2; J gene: TRBJ1-5; CDR3 protein: CASSLYTLTSNQPQHF; CDR3 DNA: TGTGCCAGCAGCTTATATACCCTGACTAGCAATCAGCCCCAGCATTTT
clone size: .; D gene: TRBD1; V gene: TRBV10-3; J gene: TRBJ1-5; CDR3 protein: CAISESKGGGNQPQHF; CDR3 DNA: TGTGCCATCAGTGAGTCGAAAGGGGGCGGCAATCAGCCCCAGCATTTT
clone size: .; D gene: .; V gene: TRBV11-2; J gene: TRBJ2-7; CDR3 protein: CASSLRRASPAYEQYF; CDR3 DNA: TGTGCCAGCAGCTTACGTAGGGCCTCGCCGGCGTACGAGCAGTACTTC
clone size: once; D gene: .; V gene: TRBV29-1; J gene: TRBJ2-3; CDR3 protein: CSGCTDTQYF; CDR3 DNA: TGCAGCGGTTGCACAGATACGCAGTATTTT
clone size: .; D gene: .; V gene: TRBV2; J gene: TRBJ1-5; CDR3 protein: CASRSDGNQPQHF; CDR3 DNA: TGTGCCAGCAGATCGGACGGCAATCAGCCCCAGCATTTT
clone size: once; D gene: TRBD1; V gene: TRBV2; J gene: TRBJ2-1; CDR3 protein: CASGDRANSYNEQFF; CDR3 DNA: TGTGCCAGCGGCGACAGGGCCAATTCCTACAATGAGCAGTTCTTC
clone size: .; D gene: .; V gene: TRBV5-6; J gene: TRBJ2-5; CDR3 protein: CASSMPGHHQETQYF; CDR3 DNA: TGTGCCAGCAGCATGCCGGGACACCACCAAGAGACCCAGTACTTC
clone size: .; D gene: .; V gene: TRBV29-1; J gene: TRBJ1-2; CDR3 protein: CSVEDLRRDRGNYGYTF; CDR3 DNA: TGCAGCGTTGAAGATTTAAGGAGGGATCGGGGGAACTATGGCTACACCTTC
clone size: once; D gene: .; V gene: TRBV6-5; J gene: TRBJ2-7; CDR3 protein: CASSALGTSNYEQYF; CDR3 DNA: TGTGCCAGCAGCGCCCTAGGGACATCAAACTACGAGCAGTACTTC
clone size: once; D gene: .; V gene: TRBV28; J gene: TRBJ1-5; CDR3 protein: CASNKWSQPQHF; CDR3 DNA: TGTGCCAGCAACAAATGGAGTCAGCCCCAGCATTTT
clone size: .; D gene: TRBD1; V gene: TRBV7-3; J gene: TRBJ1-1; CDR3 protein: CASSPNRGTEAFF; CDR3 DNA: TGTGCCAGCAGCCCAAACAGGGGAACTGAAGCTTTCTTT
clone size: .; D gene: .; V gene: TRBV6-5; J gene: TRBJ2-5; CDR3 protein: CASSTREETQYF; CDR3 DNA: TGTGCCAGCTCTACCAGGGAAGAGACCCAGTACTTC
clone size: .; D gene: .; V gene: TRBV9; J gene: TRBJ1-6; CDR3 protein: CASSVDLGEDSPLHF; CDR3 DNA: TGTGCCAGCAGCGTAGATCTGGGCGAAGATTCACCCCTCCACTTT
clone size: few; D gene: TRBD1; V gene: TRBV15; J gene: TRBJ2-7; CDR3 protein: CATSRGTGGSYEQYF; CDR3 DNA: TGTGCCACCAGCAGAGGGACAGGGGGCTCCTACGAGCAGTACTTC
clone size: .; D gene: TRBD1; V gene: TRBV2; J gene: TRBJ2-1; CDR3 protein: CASRFQGAGYNEQFF; CDR3 DNA: TGTGCCAGCCGATTTCAGGGGGCAGGGTACAATGAGCAGTTCTTC
clone size: .; D gene: TRBD1; V gene: TRBV6-5; J gene: TRBJ1-6; CDR3 protein: CASSLDRDYNNSPLHF; CDR3 DNA: TGTGCCAGCAGTTTGGACAGGGATTATAATAATTCACCCCTCCACTTT
clone size: .; D gene: .; V gene: TRBV9; J gene: TRBJ2-1; CDR3 protein: CASSVGYNEQFF; CDR3 DNA: TGTGCCAGCAGCGTCGGATACAATGAGCAGTTCTTC
clone size: .; D gene: .; V gene: TRBV19; J gene: TRBJ2-5; CDR3 protein: CASSIDSEETQYF; CDR3 DNA: TGTGCCAGTAGTATAGATTCGGAAGAGACCCAGTACTTC